The rows below give T cell receptor beta chains drawn from one sample of a study of T cells after yellow fever vaccination. Each CDR3 protein gets one entry after TCRdb re-called the 5' RACE reads with MiXCR. The data contain a few hundred thousand distinct CDR3 sequences, roughly 13% of them singletons. The specimen was CD4+ T cells sorted from PBMCs, collected 45 days after the yellow fever booster vaccination. All receptors come from a man aged 25 to 45 who received the YFV17D yellow fever vaccine. Each CDR3 is given with its conserved first and last residue. The D gene is left open where the match is weak. Part of the rows lack a size; the others show once, few, many or a class for expanded clones.

>TRBV30|TRBJ2-2|few|TRBD2
TGTGCCTGGAGTCGGAGCGGGAAAGCGAACACCGGGGAGCTGTTTTTT
CAWSRSGKANTGELFF
>TRBV20-1|TRBJ1-5|few|-
TGCAGTGCTACCCGGGACAACAATCAGCCCCAGCATTTT
CSATRDNNQPQHF
>TRBV20-1|TRBJ1-3|once|-
TGCAGTGCCGTAGTTGGAAACACCATATATTTT
CSAVVGNTIYF
>TRBV11-2|TRBJ2-3|few|TRBD2
TGTGCCAGCTCCCGCCTAGCGGGAGTTGAAGATACGCAGTATTTT
CASSRLAGVEDTQYF
>TRBV7-2|TRBJ2-1|-|TRBD2
TGTGCCAGCAGCTTGACTAGCGGAATTCCCTACAATGAGCAGTTCTTC
CASSLTSGIPYNEQFF
>TRBV12-3/TRBV12-4|TRBJ2-5|few|-
TGTGCCAGCAGTTTTTTGGGAGGGGGCGCGGAGACCCAGTACTTC
CASSFLGGGAETQYF
>TRBV6-5|TRBJ2-1|-|-
TGTGCCAGCAGTTACTCCCAGGGAGGAATCTCCTACAATGAGCAGTTCTTC
CASSYSQGGISYNEQFF
>TRBV5-4|TRBJ2-1|once|TRBD2
TGTGCCAGCAGCTTGAAACTAGCGGACAATGAGCAGTTCTTC
CASSLKLADNEQFF
>TRBV14|TRBJ2-2|-|-
TGTGCCAGCAGCCGAGAACAGGGAAGGAACACCGGGGAGCTGTTTTTT
CASSREQGRNTGELFF
>TRBV30|TRBJ2-1|few|TRBD2
TGTGCCGGATCCGGGACTAGCGGGATCTCTGCGTCCTACAATGAGCAGTTCTTC
CAGSGTSGISASYNEQFF
>TRBV20-1|TRBJ1-5|few|-
TGCAGTGCCAGAGGCCAGGGGATCAATCAGCCCCAGCATTTT
CSARGQGINQPQHF
>TRBV5-8|TRBJ1-1|-|-
TGTGCCAGCAGCTTGAGTCCTAACCTGAACACTGAAGCTTTCTTT
CASSLSPNLNTEAFF
>TRBV5-4|TRBJ2-3|few|-
TGTGCCAGCACCTACTATTACACAGATACGCAGTATTTT
CASTYYYTDTQYF
>TRBV12-3/TRBV12-4|TRBJ2-1|many|TRBD2
TGTGCCAGCAGTCCCCCTACGTGGCTAGCGGGAGGGCCCGAGTTGAATGAGCAGTTCTTC
CASSPPTWLAGGPELNEQFF
>TRBV28|TRBJ2-3|few|-
TGTGCCAGCAGTGCACCGGGGGAGGACACAGATACGCAGTATTTT
CASSAPGEDTDTQYF
>TRBV6-4|TRBJ1-2|-|-
TGTGCCAGCAGTGACCTCTATGGCTACACCTTC
CASSDLYGYTF
>TRBV7-2|TRBJ2-5|-|TRBD2
TGTGCCAGCAGCTTAACGGGACTAGCGGGAGAAGAGACCCAGTACTTC
CASSLTGLAGEETQYF
>TRBV18|TRBJ2-7|few|TRBD2
TGTGCCAGCTCAGAACTAGCGACCTACGAGCAGTACTTC
CASSELATYEQYF
>TRBV14|TRBJ2-1|few|TRBD1
TGTGCCAGCAGCCCAGGGACAGTATACAATGAGCAGTTCTTC
CASSPGTVYNEQFF
>TRBV5-6|TRBJ2-7|-|-
TGTGCCAGCAGCTTGTACTACCCCAACACGAGATTCTACGAGCAGTACTTC
CASSLYYPNTRFYEQYF
>TRBV27|TRBJ2-1|-|TRBD2
TGTGCCAGCAGTTCCCAGACTAGCTTGGGGAATTTCCTGTTCTTC
CASSSQTSLGNFLFF
>TRBV10-3|TRBJ2-7|few|-
TGTGCCATCAGTGAGGGGCGGACGGCCTACGAGCAGTACTTC
CAISEGRTAYEQYF
>TRBV6-1|TRBJ1-1|few|-
TGTGCCAGCAGGCCCCAAAGGCTTGGGAACACTGAAGCTTTCTTT
CASRPQRLGNTEAFF
>TRBV11-2|TRBJ2-3|few|-
TGTGCCAGCAGCGCGGACGGAGGGTATGGAGATACGCAGTATTTT
CASSADGGYGDTQYF
>TRBV12-3/TRBV12-4|TRBJ1-1|few|-
TGTGCCAGCACACCACTAGCGGGGACTGAAGCTTTCTTT
CASTPLAGTEAFF
>TRBV7-2|TRBJ2-7|-|-
TGTGCCAGCAGCGCCGACGGTGGGTACTACGAGCAGTACTTC
CASSADGGYYEQYF
>TRBV5-5|TRBJ2-1|few|-
TGTGCCAGCAGCCGGTATCGGGCGGATGAGCAGTTCTTC
CASSRYRADEQFF
>TRBV20-1|TRBJ1-1|few|TRBD1
TGCAGTTCCGACAGGGCCCCGTCTGCTTTCTTT
CSSDRAPSAFF
>TRBV7-2|TRBJ2-7|-|-
TGTGCCAGCAGCTTTGGTCTAGCGTTCGAGCAGTACTTC
CASSFGLAFEQYF
>TRBV4-3|TRBJ2-1|-|-
TGCGCCAGCAGCCAAGAAATTCTGGGACTCCCGAGGGACAATGAGCAGTTCTTC
CASSQEILGLPRDNEQFF
>TRBV20-1|TRBJ1-4|few|TRBD1
TGCAGTGCTACAAGGACAGGGGGCATTGAAAAACTGTTTTTT
CSATRTGGIEKLFF
>TRBV20-1|TRBJ2-4|-|TRBD1
TGCAGTGCTAGAGATAACAGAGGGGGCTTGGCCAAAAACATTCAGTACTTC
CSARDNRGGLAKNIQYF
>TRBV11-2|TRBJ1-2|few|-
TGTGCCAGCAGCTTTATGTCTCAATGGTCGGACAGTCTCCGGCACTATGGCTACACCTTC
CASSFMSQWSDSLRHYGYTF
>TRBV18|TRBJ2-5|-|TRBD1
TGTGCCAGCTCACCACCCCTCTTGGGACAGGGGGCGGAGACCCAGTACTTC
CASSPPLLGQGAETQYF
>TRBV5-1|TRBJ2-2|-|TRBD2
TGCGCCAGCAGCGAAGCGGGAGGGCACACCGGGGAGCTGTTTTTT
CASSEAGGHTGELFF
>TRBV29-1|TRBJ2-1|few|-
TGCAGCGTTGTGGCAGGGAGTGATTCCCGGTCCAATGAGCAGTTCTTC
CSVVAGSDSRSNEQFF
>TRBV7-2|TRBJ1-2|many|-
TGTGCCAGCAGCGGTTACAACGAGGGAGGCTACACCTTC
CASSGYNEGGYTF
>TRBV12-3/TRBV12-4|TRBJ2-7|few|TRBD1
TGTGCCAGCAGAAGGACAGGGCAATCCGAGCAGTACTTC
CASRRTGQSEQYF
>TRBV20-1|TRBJ2-1|few|TRBD2
TGCAGTGGCGGGAGGGGAAATGAGCAGTTCTTC
CSGGRGNEQFF
>TRBV7-8|TRBJ1-5|few|-
TGTGCCAGCAGCTTAGATCCACGAAATCAGCCCCAGCATTTT
CASSLDPRNQPQHF
>TRBV5-6|TRBJ2-7|-|-
TGTGCCAGCAGCTTATGGGCGCCGAGCTCCTACGAGCAGTACTTC
CASSLWAPSSYEQYF
>TRBV5-1|TRBJ2-3|few|-
TGCGCCAGCAGCTTCCGGGACGGTGGTACGCAGTATTTT
CASSFRDGGTQYF
>TRBV20-1|TRBJ2-1|-|-
TGCAGTGCTAGAGGGCGGGTTTTTAGCTACAATGAGCAGTTCTTC
CSARGRVFSYNEQFF
>TRBV5-1|TRBJ2-5|-|TRBD1
TGCGCCAGCAGCTTCGCCTCGATTGGACAGGATTGGACCCAGTACTTC
CASSFASIGQDWTQYF
>TRBV10-1|TRBJ2-3|-|-
TGCGCCAGCGGGATGAGTAGCCCAGATACGCAGTATTTT
CASGMSSPDTQYF
>TRBV10-3|TRBJ2-3|-|TRBD2
TGTGCCATCAGTCCAAAGGGACACCCGGGACTAGCGCCCGTCAGCACAGATACGCAGTATTTT
CAISPKGHPGLAPVSTDTQYF
>TRBV7-2|TRBJ2-4|few|TRBD1
TGTGCCAGCAGCTTAGAGACAGGGGTCAAGTACTTC
CASSLETGVKYF
>TRBV5-1|TRBJ2-1|once|-
TGCGCCAGCAGCTTTAGCGTGAGCCCCTACAATGAGCAGTTCTTC
CASSFSVSPYNEQFF
>TRBV5-1|TRBJ2-7|few|-
TGCGCCAGCAGCAACCAACAGGGTCGGGAGCAGTACTTC
CASSNQQGREQYF
>TRBV20-1|TRBJ2-7|few|-
TGCAGTGCTGAAGATCAGACAGATCCCTACGAGCAGTACTTC
CSAEDQTDPYEQYF
>TRBV10-2|TRBJ2-3|many|TRBD2
TGCGCCAGCATGATCGGACTAGCGGGAGGGGATACGCAGTATTTT
CASMIGLAGGDTQYF
>TRBV6-5|TRBJ2-3|few|-
TGTGCCAGCAGTTACCAGGCACCGGGACTCTACACAGATACGCAGTATTTT
CASSYQAPGLYTDTQYF
>TRBV4-3|TRBJ2-1|many|TRBD2
TGCGCCAGCAGCCAAGGGCCCCCTAGCGGGAGTCTCCATGAGCAGTTCTTC
CASSQGPPSGSLHEQFF
>TRBV6-5|TRBJ1-2|-|-
TGTGCCACCTACGGGGGAGGCTACACCTTC
CATYGGGYTF
>TRBV5-5|TRBJ2-5|-|-
TGTGCCAGCAGCCCGGGGCACCACGGAGAGACCCAGTACTTC
CASSPGHHGETQYF
>TRBV5-1|TRBJ2-6|-|-
TGCGCCAGCAGCTTTTTCCCTGCGGTTAGCTCTGGGGCCAACGTCCTGACTTTC
CASSFFPAVSSGANVLTF
>TRBV4-3|TRBJ1-4|many|-
TGCGCCAGCAGCCAAAACGCGGGCAGAACTACTGAAAAACTGTTTTTT
CASSQNAGRTTEKLFF
>TRBV5-1|TRBJ2-7|-|TRBD1
TGCGCCAGCAGCCGAGGACAGGTCTACGAGCAGTACTTC
CASSRGQVYEQYF
>TRBV7-2|TRBJ2-1|-|-
TGTGCCAGCAGCTTAGAAAGGGGACGAAACTTAATCTTC
CASSLERGRNLIF